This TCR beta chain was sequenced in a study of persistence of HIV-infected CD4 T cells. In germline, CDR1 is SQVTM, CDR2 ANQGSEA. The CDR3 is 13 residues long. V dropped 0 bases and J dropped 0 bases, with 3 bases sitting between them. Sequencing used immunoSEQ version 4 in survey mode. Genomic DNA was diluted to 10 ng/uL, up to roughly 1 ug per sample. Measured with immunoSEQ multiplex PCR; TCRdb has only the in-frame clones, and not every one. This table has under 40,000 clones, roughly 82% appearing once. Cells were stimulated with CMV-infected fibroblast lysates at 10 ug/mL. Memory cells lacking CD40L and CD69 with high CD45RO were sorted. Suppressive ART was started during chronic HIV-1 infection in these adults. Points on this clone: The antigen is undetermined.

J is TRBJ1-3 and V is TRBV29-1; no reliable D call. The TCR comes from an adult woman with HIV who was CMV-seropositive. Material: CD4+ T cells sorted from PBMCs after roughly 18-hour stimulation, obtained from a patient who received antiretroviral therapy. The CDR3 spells CSVEDSSGNTIYF. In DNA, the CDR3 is TGCAGCGTTGAAGACAGCTCTGGAAACACCATATATTTT.